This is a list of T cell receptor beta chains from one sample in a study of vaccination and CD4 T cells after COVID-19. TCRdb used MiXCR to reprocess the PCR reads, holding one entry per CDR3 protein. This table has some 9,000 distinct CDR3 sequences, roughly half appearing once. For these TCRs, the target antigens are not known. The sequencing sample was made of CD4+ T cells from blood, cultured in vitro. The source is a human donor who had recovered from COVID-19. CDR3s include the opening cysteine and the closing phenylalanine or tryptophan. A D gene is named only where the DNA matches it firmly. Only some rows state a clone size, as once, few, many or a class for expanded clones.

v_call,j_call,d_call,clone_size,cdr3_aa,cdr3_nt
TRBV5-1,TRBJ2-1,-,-,CASSLGQHYNEQFF,TGCGCCAGCAGCTTGGGACAGCATTACAATGAGCAGTTCTTC
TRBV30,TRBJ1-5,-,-,CAYDGGRGQPQHF,TGTGCCTACGACGGGGGACGGGGACAGCCCCAGCATTTT
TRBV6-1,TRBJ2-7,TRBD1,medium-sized,CASNPGQGSHEQYF,TGTGCCAGCAACCCGGGACAGGGGAGCCACGAGCAGTACTTC
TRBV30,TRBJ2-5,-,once,CAWSRQLQETQYF,TGTGCCTGGAGTCGCCAGCTCCAAGAGACCCAGTACTTC
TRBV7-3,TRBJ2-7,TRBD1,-,CASSLRQGSEQYF,TGTGCCAGCAGCCTTCGACAGGGTTCCGAGCAGTACTTC
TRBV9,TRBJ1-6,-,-,CASSAGTGYNSPLHF,TGTGCCAGCAGCGCCGGAACAGGATATAATTCACCCCTCCACTTT
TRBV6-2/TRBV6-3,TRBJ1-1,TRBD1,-,CASSYRGLLYTEAFF,TGTGCCAGCAGCTACAGGGGGCTGTTGTACACTGAAGCTTTCTTT
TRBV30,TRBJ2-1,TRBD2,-,CAWRLAGPIVVF,TGTGCCTGGAGACTAGCGGGGCCGATAGTAGTCTTC
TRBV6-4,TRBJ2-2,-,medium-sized,CASSRGSNTGELFF,TGTGCCAGCAGTCGGGGGTCGAACACCGGGGAGCTGTTTTTT
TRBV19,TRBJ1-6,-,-,CASSIREPYNSPLHF,TGTGCCAGTAGTATAAGGGAGCCCTATAATTCACCCCTCCACTTT
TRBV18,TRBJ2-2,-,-,CASSAANTGELFF,TGTGCCAGCTCCGCGGCAAACACCGGGGAGCTGTTTTTT
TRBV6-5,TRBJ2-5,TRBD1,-,CASSSGQGARETQYF,TGTGCCAGCAGTTCGGGACAGGGGGCGAGGGAGACCCAGTACTTC
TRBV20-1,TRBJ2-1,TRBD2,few,CSAGSSGRNNEQFF,TGCAGTGCTGGGTCTAGCGGGCGTAACAATGAGCAGTTCTTC
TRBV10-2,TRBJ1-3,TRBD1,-,CASRGTGVGNTIYF,TGCGCCAGCAGAGGGACAGGGGTGGGAAACACCATATATTTT
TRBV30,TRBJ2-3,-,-,CAWSPLFLQGTDTQYF,TGTGCCTGGAGTCCCCTCTTTCTACAAGGCACAGATACGCAGTATTTT
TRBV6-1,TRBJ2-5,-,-,CASSDRRLDWTLGFSTQYF,TGTGCCAGCAGTGATCGTCGACTTGATTGGACCCTTGGATTCTCGACCCAGTACTTC
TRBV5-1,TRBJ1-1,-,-,CASSSGPFMTKLNTEAFF,TGCGCCAGCAGCTCTGGTCCGTTTATGACAAAGCTGAACACTGAAGCTTTCTTT
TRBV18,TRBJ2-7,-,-,CASSPDVSTYEQYF,TGTGCCAGCTCTCCTGACGTGAGCACCTACGAGCAGTACTTC
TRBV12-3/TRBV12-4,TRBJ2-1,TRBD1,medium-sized,CASRGTGGRPALGEQFF,TGTGCCAGCAGGGGAACAGGGGGACGCCCCGCTCTGGGTGAGCAGTTCTTC
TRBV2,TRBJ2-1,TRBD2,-,CASRGGSSYNEQFF,TGTGCCAGCCGCGGGGGAAGCTCCTACAATGAGCAGTTCTTC
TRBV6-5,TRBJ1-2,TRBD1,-,CASSYSGQGLYYGYTF,TGTGCCAGCAGTTACTCGGGACAGGGGCTATACTATGGCTACACCTTC
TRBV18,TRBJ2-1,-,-,CASSPPGRRPNEQFF,TGTGCCAGCTCACCCCCGGGACGCCGCCCAAATGAGCAGTTCTTC
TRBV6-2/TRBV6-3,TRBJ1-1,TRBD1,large,CASSTGQGKAFF,TGTGCCAGCAGTACAGGACAGGGGAAAGCTTTCTTT
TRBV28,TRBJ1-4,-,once,CASSFRVRVNEKLFF,TGTGCCAGCAGTTTTAGAGTAAGAGTTAATGAAAAACTGTTTTTT
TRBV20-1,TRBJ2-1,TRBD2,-,CSAPLRASGGRNEQFF,TGCAGTGCTCCCTTGCGGGCTAGCGGGGGGCGGAATGAGCAGTTCTTC
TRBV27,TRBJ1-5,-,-,CASSLSGGNQPQHF,TGTGCCAGCAGTTTATCGGGGGGCAATCAGCCCCAGCATTTT
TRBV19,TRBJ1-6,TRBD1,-,CASSQGEDNSPLHF,TGTGCCAGTAGTCAGGGGGAGGATAATTCACCCCTCCACTTT
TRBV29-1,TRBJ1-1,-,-,CSVVIPGMNTEAFF,TGCAGCGTTGTAATCCCCGGCATGAACACTGAAGCTTTCTTT
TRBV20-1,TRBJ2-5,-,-,CSARDPWYQETQYF,TGCAGTGCTAGAGACCCGTGGTACCAAGAGACCCAGTACTTC